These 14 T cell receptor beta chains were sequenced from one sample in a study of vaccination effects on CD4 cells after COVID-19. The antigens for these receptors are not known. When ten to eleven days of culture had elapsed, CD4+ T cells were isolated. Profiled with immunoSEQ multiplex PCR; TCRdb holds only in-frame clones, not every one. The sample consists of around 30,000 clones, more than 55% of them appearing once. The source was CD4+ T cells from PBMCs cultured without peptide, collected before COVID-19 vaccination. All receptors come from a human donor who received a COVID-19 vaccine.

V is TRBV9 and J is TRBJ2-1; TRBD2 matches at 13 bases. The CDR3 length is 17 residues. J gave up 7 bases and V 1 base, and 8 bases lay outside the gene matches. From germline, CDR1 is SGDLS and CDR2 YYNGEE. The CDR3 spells CASSVSLWTSGSNEQFF. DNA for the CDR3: TGTGCCAGCAGCGTATCCCTTTGGACTAGCGGGAGTAATGAGCAGTTCTTC.

CDR3 residues: CASSRRGDYGYTF. CDR3 sequence (DNA): TGTGCCAGCTCAAGAAGGGGGGACTATGGCTACACCTTC. The chain links TRBV18 to TRBJ1-2, with D possibly TRBD1 on 6 matching bases. The germline V gene has CDR1 KGHSH and CDR2 LQKENI. The CDR3 has 13 residues. V was trimmed by 5 bases and J by 3 bases, leaving 10 bases between them.

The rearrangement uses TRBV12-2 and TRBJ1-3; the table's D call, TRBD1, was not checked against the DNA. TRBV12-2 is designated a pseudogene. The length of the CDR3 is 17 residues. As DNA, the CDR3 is TGTGCAAGTCGTACCCGACAGGCCAAATACTCTGGAAACACCATATATTTT. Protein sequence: CASRTRQAKYSGNTIYF.

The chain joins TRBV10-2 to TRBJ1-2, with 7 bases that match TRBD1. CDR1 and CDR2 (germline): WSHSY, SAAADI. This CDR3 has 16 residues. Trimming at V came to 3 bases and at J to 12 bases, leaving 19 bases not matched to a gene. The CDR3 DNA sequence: TGCGCCAGCAGTGAAGGGGACAGCTTATTAACTATGGCTAACACCTTC. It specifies CASSEGDSLLTMANTF.

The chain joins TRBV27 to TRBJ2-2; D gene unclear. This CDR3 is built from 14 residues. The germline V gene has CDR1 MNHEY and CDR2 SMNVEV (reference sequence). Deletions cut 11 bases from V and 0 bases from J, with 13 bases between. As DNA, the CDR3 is TGTGCCCCTCGGGTAGCACCGAACACCGGGGAGCTGTTTTTT. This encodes CAPRVAPNTGELFF.

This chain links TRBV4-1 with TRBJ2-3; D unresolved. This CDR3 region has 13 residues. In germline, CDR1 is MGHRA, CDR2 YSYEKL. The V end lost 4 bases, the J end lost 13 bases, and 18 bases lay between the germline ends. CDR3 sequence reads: CASSPLRSDFKYF. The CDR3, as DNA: TGCGCCAGCAGCCCGTTACGGTCAGACTTTAAGTATTTT.

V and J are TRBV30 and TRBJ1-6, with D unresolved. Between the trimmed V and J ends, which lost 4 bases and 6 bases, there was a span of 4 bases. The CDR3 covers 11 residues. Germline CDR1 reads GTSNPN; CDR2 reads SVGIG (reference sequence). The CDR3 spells CAWTSNSPLHF. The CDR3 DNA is TGTGCCTGGACAAGTAATTCACCCCTCCACTTT.

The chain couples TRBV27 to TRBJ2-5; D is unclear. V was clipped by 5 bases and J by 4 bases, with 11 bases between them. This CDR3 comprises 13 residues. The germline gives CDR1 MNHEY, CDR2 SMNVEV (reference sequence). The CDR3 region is CASSPPARETQYF. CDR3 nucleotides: TGTGCCAGCAGTCCCCCCGCTAGAGAGACCCAGTACTTC.

The CDR3 spells CASSLSFGAGDNQPQHF. CDR3 nucleotide sequence: TGTGCCAGCAGTTTATCATTTGGGGCAGGGGACAATCAGCCCCAGCATTTT. The chain carries TRBV27 and TRBJ1-5; tentatively, D is TRBD1 (6 bases). This CDR3 is 17 amino acids long. Germline CDR1 MNHEY, CDR2 SMNVEV (reference sequence). The ends were cut back, 0 bases at V and 3 bases at J, with 15 bases in the middle.

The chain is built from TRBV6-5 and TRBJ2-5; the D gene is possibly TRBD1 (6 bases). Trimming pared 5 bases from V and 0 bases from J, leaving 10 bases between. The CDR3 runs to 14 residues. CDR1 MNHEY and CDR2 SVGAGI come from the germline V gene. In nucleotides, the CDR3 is TGTGCCAGCAGTCTCACAGGGTACCAAGAGACCCAGTACTTC. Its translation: CASSLTGYQETQYF.

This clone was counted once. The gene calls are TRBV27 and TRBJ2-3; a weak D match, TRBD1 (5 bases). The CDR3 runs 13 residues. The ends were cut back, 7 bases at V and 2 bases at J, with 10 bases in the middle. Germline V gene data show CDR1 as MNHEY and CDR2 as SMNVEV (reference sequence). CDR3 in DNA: TGTGCCAGCAAAGACAGAGTCACAGATACGCAGTATTTT. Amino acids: CASKDRVTDTQYF.

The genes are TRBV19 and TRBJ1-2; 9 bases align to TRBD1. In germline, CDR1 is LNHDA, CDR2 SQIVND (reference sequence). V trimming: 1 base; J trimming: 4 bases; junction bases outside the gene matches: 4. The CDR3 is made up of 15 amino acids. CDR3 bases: TGTGCCAGTAGTATAGGGACAGGGGCCCCCTATGGCTACACCTTC. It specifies CASSIGTGAPYGYTF.

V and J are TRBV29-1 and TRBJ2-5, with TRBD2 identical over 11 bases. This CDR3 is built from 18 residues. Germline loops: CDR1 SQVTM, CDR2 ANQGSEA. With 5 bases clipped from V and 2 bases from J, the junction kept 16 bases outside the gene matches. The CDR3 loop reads CSVWVLAGGFRMQETQYF. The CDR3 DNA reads TGCAGCGTTTGGGTCCTAGCGGGAGGTTTCCGCATGCAAGAGACCCAGTACTTC.

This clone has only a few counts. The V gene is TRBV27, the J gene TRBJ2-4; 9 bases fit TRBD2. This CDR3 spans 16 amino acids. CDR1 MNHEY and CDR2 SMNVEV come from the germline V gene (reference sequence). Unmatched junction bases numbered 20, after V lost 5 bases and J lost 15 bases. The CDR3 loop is CASSRTGTAGGSFTYF. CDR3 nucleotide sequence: TGTGCCAGCAGTAGAACCGGGACCGCGGGAGGGTCATTCACGTACTTC.